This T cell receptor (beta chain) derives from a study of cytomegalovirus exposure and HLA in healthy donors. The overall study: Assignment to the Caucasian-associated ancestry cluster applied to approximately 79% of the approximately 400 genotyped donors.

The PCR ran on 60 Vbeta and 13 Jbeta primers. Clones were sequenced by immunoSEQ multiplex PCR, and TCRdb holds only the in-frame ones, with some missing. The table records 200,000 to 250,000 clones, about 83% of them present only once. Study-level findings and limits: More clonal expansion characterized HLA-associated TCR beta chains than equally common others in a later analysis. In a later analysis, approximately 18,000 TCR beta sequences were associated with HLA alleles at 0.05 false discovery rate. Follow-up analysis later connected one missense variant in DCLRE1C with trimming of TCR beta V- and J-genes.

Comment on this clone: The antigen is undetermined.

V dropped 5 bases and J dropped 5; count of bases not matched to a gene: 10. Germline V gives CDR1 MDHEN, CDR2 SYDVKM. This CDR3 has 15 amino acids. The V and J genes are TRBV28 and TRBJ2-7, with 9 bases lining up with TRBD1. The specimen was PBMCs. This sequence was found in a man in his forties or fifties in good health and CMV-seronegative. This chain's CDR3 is CASSITGQGRNEQYF. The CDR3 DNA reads TGTGCCAGCAGTATTACCGGACAGGGGCGGAACGAGCAGTACTTC.